These T cell receptor beta chains were read from a single sample in a study of naive and memory T cell subsets. MiXCR, applied by TCRdb to the UMI-ligation and nested PCR reads, yields one record per CDR3 protein. The profile shows some 100,000 distinct CDR3 sequences, 6% to 7.5% of them singletons. The sequenced sample was central memory CD4+ T cells from blood. The receptors originated from a human donor in good health. The conserved cysteine and the conserved F or W are not part of the CDR3 here.

J,V,CDR3
TRBJ2-5,TRBV30,AWSRRETQY
TRBJ1-1,TRBV3-1,ASSQAEYYSSTEAF
TRBJ2-3,TRBV6-5,ASSYSGGGTDTQY
TRBJ2-7,TRBV4-3,ASSQEWGNEQY
TRBJ1-2,TRBV28,ASCRDNYGYT
TRBJ2-5,TRBV7-2,ASSEGDRGSQETQY
TRBJ1-4,TRBV29-1,SVQATNEKLF
TRBJ1-2,TRBV3-1,ASSQDRGNYGYT
TRBJ2-7,TRBV18,ASSPNPVGIYEQY
TRBJ1-2,TRBV20-1,SASSGKQYLSGYT
TRBJ2-3,TRBV6-1,ASSEAPGAADTQY
TRBJ1-2,TRBV30,AWSHINQGQGYGYT
TRBJ1-1,TRBV10-2,ASSELRGTEAF
TRBJ1-2,TRBV7-2,ASSQSSTGYT
TRBJ2-7,TRBV12-3/TRBV12-4,ASSPQRGRAEQY
TRBJ2-4,TRBV6-2/TRBV6-3,ASSYPFGLPDIQY
TRBJ1-6,TRBV2,ASSRLKGTSPLH
TRBJ1-6,TRBV5-6,ASSRGGPSPLH
TRBJ2-7,TRBV20-1,SAQDREHSYEQY
TRBJ1-1,TRBV4-2,ASSQDRLGSTEAF
TRBJ1-2,TRBV30,AWREIAGDGNYGYT
TRBJ1-2,TRBV4-2,ASSQVDRGWPDYGYT
TRBJ1-3,TRBV12-3/TRBV12-4,ASSRNSGNTIY
TRBJ2-7,TRBV7-2,ASSLTSGSGEQY
TRBJ2-7,TRBV10-3,AISESNYEQY
TRBJ2-2,TRBV19,ASRGGGFSTGELF
TRBJ1-2,TRBV29-1,SVVQGAYGYT
TRBJ2-6,TRBV5-1,ASSLGSGSGANVLT
TRBJ2-1,TRBV20-1,SANWGTEQF
TRBJ2-3,TRBV7-6,ASSGAGKGTDTQY